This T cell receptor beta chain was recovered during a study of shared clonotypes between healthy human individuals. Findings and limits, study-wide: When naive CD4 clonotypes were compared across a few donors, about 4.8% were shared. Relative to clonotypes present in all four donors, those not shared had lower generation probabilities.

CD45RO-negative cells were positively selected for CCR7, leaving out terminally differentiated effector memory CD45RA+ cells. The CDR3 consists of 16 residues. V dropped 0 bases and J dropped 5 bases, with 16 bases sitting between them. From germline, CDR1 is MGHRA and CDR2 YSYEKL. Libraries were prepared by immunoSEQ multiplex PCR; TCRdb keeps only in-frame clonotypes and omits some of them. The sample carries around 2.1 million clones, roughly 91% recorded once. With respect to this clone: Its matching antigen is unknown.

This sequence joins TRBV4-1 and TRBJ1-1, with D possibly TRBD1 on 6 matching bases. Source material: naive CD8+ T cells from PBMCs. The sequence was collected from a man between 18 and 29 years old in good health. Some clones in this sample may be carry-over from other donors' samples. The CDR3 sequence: CASSQEGGRVRTEAFF. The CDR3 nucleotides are TGCGCCAGCAGCCAAGAGGGGGGCAGGGTGAGAACTGAAGCTTTCTTT.